The next 13 T cell receptor beta chains were all read from a single sample in a study of cytomegalovirus exposure and HLA in healthy donors. The PCR was carried out with 60 Vbeta primers and 13 Jbeta primers. Libraries were prepared by immunoSEQ multiplex PCR; TCRdb keeps only in-frame clonotypes and omits some of them. The ten most abundant clones cover under 0.9% of a sample with roughly 78,000 clones. Sequenced sample: PBMCs. The receptors here all came from a boy aged 5-17 years in good health and CMV-seronegative.

This sequence joins TRBV6-1 and TRBJ1-5, with 9 bases fitting TRBD1. J gave up 1 base and V 6 bases, and 4 bases lay outside the gene matches. The germline V gene encodes CDR1 MNHNS and CDR2 SASEGT. The CDR3 contains 15 residues. The DNA for the CDR3 is TGTGCCAGCAGGACAGGGGGTATAAGCAATCAGCCCCAGCATTTT. It encodes CASRTGGISNQPQHF.

This rearrangement joins TRBV5-1 to TRBJ2-2, with a weak D call TRBD2 (5 bases). This CDR3 has 14 amino acids. V shed 2 bases and J shed 2 bases, with 7 bases lying between them. Germline V gives CDR1 SGHRS, CDR2 YFSETQ. CDR3 sequence: CASSFRTNTGELFF. The CDR3 DNA reads as TGCGCCAGCAGCTTCAGGACTAACACCGGGGAGCTGTTTTTT.

CDR3 amino acids: CASSLGTGSGNTIYF. As DNA, the CDR3 is TGTGCCAGCAGCTTGGGGACAGGATCTGGAAACACCATATATTTT. The chain is built from TRBV5-4 and TRBJ1-3; 7 bases are a match to TRBD1. Germline trimming cut 0 bases from V and 1 base from J; bases unmatched to any gene: 1. The CDR3 covers 15 residues. The germline V gene encodes CDR1 SGHNT and CDR2 YYREEE (reference sequence).

The chain is built from TRBV9 and TRBJ1-2; tentatively, D is TRBD1 (6 bases). The CDR3 covers 15 residues. Per germline, CDR1 SGDLS and CDR2 YYNGEE. V shed 3 bases and J shed 3 bases, with 15 bases lying between them. The CDR3 DNA reads TGTGCCAGCAGCGATCGAGGGTCAGGGGACTATGGCTACACCTTC. As protein: CASSDRGSGDYGYTF.

The chain carries TRBV30 and TRBJ1-5; D not certain. Germline V CDR1 and CDR2: GTSNPN, SVGIG (reference sequence). This CDR3 comprises 14 residues. The ends were cut back, 0 bases at V and 4 bases at J, with 10 bases in the middle. The CDR3 nucleotides are TGTGCCTGGAGTGTCGGTCAGAGGAATCAGCCCCAGCATTTT. Encoded protein: CAWSVGQRNQPQHF.

The chain has TRBV5-6 and TRBJ1-1; D call uncertain. This CDR3 is built from 14 residues. V was clipped by 0 bases and J by 2 bases, with 8 bases between them. Looked up from germline, CDR1 is SGHDT and CDR2 is YYEEEE. In nucleotides, the CDR3 is TGTGCCAGCAGCTTGGGCAGGCATAACACTGAAGCTTTCTTT. Its protein is CASSLGRHNTEAFF.

The rearrangement links TRBV5-5 to TRBJ1-1; 9 nucleotides match TRBD1. Per germline, CDR1 SGHKS and CDR2 YYEKEE (reference sequence). Losses at the gene ends were 2 bases for V and 4 bases for J; bases not matched to a gene: 3. The CDR3 sequence is 14 residues long. CDR3 sequence: CASSFGTGTTEAFF. The CDR3 DNA is TGTGCCAGCAGCTTCGGGACAGGGACCACTGAAGCTTTCTTT.

The chain is built from TRBV4-1 and TRBJ1-2; tentative D call: TRBD1 (5 bases). V was shortened by 2 bases and J by 2 bases, with 18 bases between the two germline ends. Germline V gives CDR1 MGHRA, CDR2 YSYEKL. The CDR3 runs to 17 residues. The CDR3 DNA is TGCGCCAGCAGCCAACATTCCGGAGACAGCTTGAACTATGGCTACACCTTC. It yields the protein CASSQHSGDSLNYGYTF.

The CDR3 loop reads CASSAKAGYYEQYF. CDR3 DNA sequence: TGTGCCAGTAGTGCAAAAGCGGGGTACTACGAGCAGTACTTC. The chain carries TRBV19 and TRBJ2-7, with 7 nucleotides matching TRBD2. The V gene end was trimmed by 5 bases and the J gene end by 3 bases; junction bases not matched to a gene: 7. CDR3 length equals 14 residues. Germline assignment: CDR1 LNHDA and CDR2 SQIVND (reference sequence). The whole variable domain, remainder taken from reference TRBV19 and TRBJ2-7, is DGGITQSPKYLFRKEGQNVTLSCEQNLNHDAMYWYRQDPGQGLRLIYYSQIVNDFQKGDIAEGYSVSREKKESFPLTVTSAQKNPTAFYLCASSAKAGYYEQYFGPGTRLTVT.

The CDR3 DNA reads TGTGCCAGTAGAACACAGGGGAATGAAGCTTTCTTT. As protein: CASRTQGNEAFF. J is TRBJ1-1 and V is TRBV19; 7 bases map to TRBD1. The V gene end was trimmed by 6 bases and the J gene end by 7 bases; junction bases not matched to a gene: 5. The CDR3 extends over 12 amino acids. The V gene's germline CDR1 is LNHDA and CDR2 SQIVND (reference sequence).

This chain joins TRBV29-1 and TRBJ2-3, with D possibly matching TRBD1 (6 bases). Looked up from germline, CDR1 is SQVTM and CDR2 is ANQGSEA. The CDR3 has 14 residues. Trimming took off 4 bases at V and 5 bases at J, with 16 bases between the two ends. This CDR3 reads CSVGRTVVGDTQYF. As DNA, the CDR3 is TGCAGCGTTGGCCGGACAGTAGTCGGAGATACGCAGTATTTT.

On this clone itself: Other DNA sequences of this sample code for an identical CDR3. The rearrangement joins TRBV30 to TRBJ1-5; D call uncertain. The CDR3 totals 13 residues. Deletions cut 0 bases from V and 0 bases from J, with 3 bases between. The germline V gene has CDR1 GTSNPN and CDR2 SVGIG (reference sequence). The CDR3 reads CAWSVSSNQPQHF. The CDR3 DNA follows: TGTGCCTGGAGTGTTAGTAGCAATCAGCCCCAGCATTTT.

The chain links TRBV6-1 to TRBJ1-6, with 10 bases lining up with TRBD1. The CDR3 is 17 amino acids. Losses at the gene ends were 2 bases for V and 7 bases for J; bases not matched to a gene: 8. Germline V gene data show CDR1 as MNHNS and CDR2 as SASEGT. The CDR3 spells CASSEQGTGARNSPLHF. The CDR3 coding sequence is TGTGCCAGCAGTGAACAAGGGACAGGGGCACGGAATTCACCCCTCCACTTT.